This TCR beta chain was recorded in a study of T cell responses to AZD1222 COVID-19 vaccine. The germline gives CDR1 KGHDR, CDR2 SFDVKD. Losses at the gene ends were 9 bases for V and 8 bases for J; bases not matched to a gene: 3. CDR3 size: 12 residues. Notes on the study in general: Reports indicate that nearly half of spike-specific TCRs are directed at unmutated variant regions. Samples come after the peak T cell response, not at day 14.

In the case of this clone: Antigen: not known.

Sequenced by immunoSEQ multiplex PCR; TCRdb stores in-frame clones only, minus some. Here the sample spans about 100,000 clones, over 75% being singletons. The chain couples TRBV24-1 to TRBJ2-1; 10 bases are a match to TRBD1. This clonotype was sampled from an adult in good health. The material sequenced was peripheral blood, taken on day 0 of AZD1222 vaccination. CDR3 bases: TGTGCCACCGGACAGGGGGTTGATGAGCAGTTCTTC. This codes for CATGQGVDEQFF.